One and the same sample provided the 18 T cell receptor beta chains below, sequenced in a study of regulatory T cells in long-lasting Graves disease. As for time point: newly diagnosed GD, antithyroid drugs for less than 3 months. The TCR library was made from RNA that had been extracted from PBMCs in TRIzol. Arm-PCR of CDR3 regions with iRepertoire HTBI primers generated TCR beta libraries. TCRdb analysed the multiplex PCR reads with MiXCR anew, one entry per CDR3 protein. The repertoire consists of 550,000 to 650,000 distinct CDR3 sequences, with roughly 15% occurring once and the leading ten covering about 12%. This same sample was also part of a study on T cells in Graves' hyperthyroidism and ophthalmopathy.

This material consisted of peripheral blood mononuclear cells (PBMCs), taken at new diagnosis, from a patient treated with antithyroid drugs. The receptor source for this set is a man aged 18 to 29 with Graves disease.

The V gene is TRBV20-1, the J gene TRBJ2-7; no reliable D call. Trimming took off 7 bases at V and 3 bases at J, with 19 bases between the two ends. This CDR3 is built from 14 residues. The germline V gene has CDR1 DFQATT and CDR2 SNEGSKA (reference sequence). This chain's CDR3 is CSVFGSATDYEQYF. CDR3 nucleotides: TGCAGTGTGTTTGGTTCGGCGACGGACTACGAGCAGTACTTC.

The table lists this clonotype with a few counts. The rearrangement joins TRBV20-1 to TRBJ2-2; the D is unclear. V lost 7 bases to trimming and J lost 4 bases, with 13 bases between them. This CDR3 is built from 13 residues. Germline CDR1 DFQATT, CDR2 SNEGSKA (reference sequence). CDR3 sequence reads: CSVTSPSTGELFF. Written as DNA, the CDR3 is TGCAGTGTGACTTCGCCGAGCACCGGGGAGCTGTTTTTT.

This clonotype turned up a few times. The V gene is TRBV10-1, the J gene TRBJ2-1, with D uncertain. The CDR3 has 15 residues. V lost 6 bases to trimming and J lost 4 bases, with 16 bases between them. CDR1 and CDR2 (germline): WNHNN, SYGVQD (reference sequence). DNA of the CDR3: TGCGCCAGCAGCCTAGATACCGTAAGGTACAATGAGCAGTTCTTC. Its translation: CASSLDTVRYNEQFF.

This clonotype was counted ten times or more. The chain employs TRBV20-1 and TRBJ2-7; D uncertain. This CDR3 comprises 14 residues. Per germline, CDR1 DFQATT and CDR2 SNEGSKA (reference sequence). V was trimmed by 0 bases and J by 3 bases, leaving 12 bases between them. The CDR3 DNA follows: TGCAGTGCTAGAGATCCGGCAGCATTCTACGAGCAGTACTTC. This sequence encodes CSARDPAAFYEQYF.

This clonotype was detected only once. The chain uses TRBV7-3 and TRBJ1-3; 11 nucleotides agree with TRBD1. J lost 2 bases, V lost 6 bases, and 3 bases had no gene match. The CDR3 sequence is 15 residues long. In germline, CDR1 is SGHTA, CDR2 FQGTGA. The CDR3 DNA follows: TGTGCCAGCAGTACGGACAGGGGGCCTGGAAACACCATATATTTT. Its protein is CASSTDRGPGNTIYF.

The CDR3 here is CASSLVSGSEETQYF. CDR3 DNA sequence: TGTGCCAGCAGTTTGGTTTCCGGGAGTGAAGAGACCCAGTACTTC. V usage is TRBV27 and J usage is TRBJ2-5; tentative D call: TRBD2 (6 bases). The CDR3 consists of 15 residues. V was trimmed by 3 bases and J by 3 bases, leaving 14 bases between them. Germline CDR1 is MNHEY and CDR2 is SMNVEV (reference sequence).

V is TRBV6-1 and J is TRBJ2-5; 7 nucleotides align to TRBD2. Germline CDR1 reads MNHNS; CDR2 reads SASEGT. J gave up 3 bases and V 6 bases, and 13 bases lay outside the gene matches. The CDR3 totals 16 residues. CDR3 residues: CASRSRGEPVKETQYF. The CDR3 region has the DNA TGTGCCAGCAGGTCCCGGGGGGAGCCCGTAAAAGAGACCCAGTACTTC.

This clonotype was recorded a few times. The chain is built from TRBV30 and TRBJ1-5; 7 nucleotides line up with TRBD1. From germline, CDR1 is GTSNPN and CDR2 SVGIG (reference sequence). The CDR3 runs to 14 residues. V lost 3 bases and J lost 4; bases outside the gene matches: 6. CDR3 nucleotide sequence: TGTGCCTGGAGCGGGGACAGCGGGAATCAGCCCCAGCATTTT. Translation gives CAWSGDSGNQPQHF.

This chain's CDR3 is CASSIIADSSYNEQFF. In DNA, the CDR3 is TGTGCCAGTAGTATTATAGCGGATAGCTCCTACAATGAGCAGTTCTTC. The chain has TRBV19 and TRBJ2-1; tentative D call: TRBD2 (6 bases). Deletions cut 3 bases from V and 0 bases from J, with 12 bases between. The CDR3 extends over 16 amino acids. CDR1 LNHDA and CDR2 SQIVND come from the germline V gene (reference sequence).

The rearrangement uses TRBV6-1 and TRBJ2-2; TRBD2 matches at 7 bases. From germline, CDR1 is MNHNS and CDR2 SASEGT. J gave up 5 bases and V 5 bases, and 8 bases lay outside the gene matches. The CDR3 length is 15 residues. CDR3 protein: CASSPRDSGTGELFF. In DNA, the CDR3 is TGTGCCAGCAGTCCCCGGGATAGCGGGACCGGGGAGCTGTTTTTT.

This clonotype was counted many times. V usage is TRBV12-3 or TRBV12-4 and J usage is TRBJ2-1; 11 bases agree with TRBD1. The length of the CDR3 is 14 residues. The junction had 5 bases not matched to a gene; V was cut back by 6 bases and J by 7 bases. The CDR3 bases are TGTGCCAGCAGCCCGGGACAGGGGGATAATGAGCAGTTCTTC. Its translation: CASSPGQGDNEQFF.

The chain uses TRBV5-4 and TRBJ1-5; D is possibly TRBD1 (6 bases). Looked up from germline, CDR1 is SGHNT and CDR2 is YYREEE (reference sequence). Trimming took 4 bases from V and 2 from J, leaving 16 bases between them. This CDR3 region has 16 residues. Here the CDR3 DNA reads TGTGCCAGCAGCGCTTGGGGGCCGGGGGGCAATCAGCCCCAGCATTTT. Translating gives CASSAWGPGGNQPQHF.

Many counts were recorded for this clonotype. The chain joins TRBV20-1 to TRBJ1-4; D is undetermined. Trimming removed 6 bases from V and 8 bases from J, with 13 bases in between. Germline values: CDR1 DFQATT, CDR2 SNEGSKA (reference sequence). The CDR3 has 12 amino acids. The CDR3 here is CSAPTDGEKLFF. CDR3 nucleotides: TGCAGTGCCCCCACGGACGGAGAAAAACTGTTTTTT.

The gene calls are TRBV2 and TRBJ2-7; 8 nucleotides match TRBD1. The CDR3 spans 14 residues. Germline CDR1 SNHLY, CDR2 FYNNEI. V lost 8 bases, J lost 3 bases, and 9 bases stayed unmatched. CDR3 nucleotides: TGTGCCAGCGGAAGGCAGGGGGCCGTCTACGAGCAGTACTTC. Its translation is CASGRQGAVYEQYF.

The sample holds many counts of this clonotype. V is TRBV20-1 and J is TRBJ2-5; the D gene is possibly TRBD1 (6 bases). Germline lookup yields CDR1 DFQATT and CDR2 SNEGSKA (reference sequence). Trimming cost V 5 bases and J 5 bases, with 9 bases left between them. This CDR3 is built from 11 residues. CDR3 protein: CSAARGETQYF. The DNA of the CDR3 is TGCAGTGCTGCGAGGGGGGAGACCCAGTACTTC.

The sample holds many counts of this clonotype. The rearrangement joins TRBV20-1 to TRBJ1-5; 7 positions agree with TRBD1. Trimming removed 3 bases from V and 1 base from J; junction bases left unmatched: 3. Germline V gene data show CDR1 as DFQATT and CDR2 as SNEGSKA (reference sequence). The CDR3 runs to 14 residues. The CDR3 nucleotides read TGCAGTGCTAGGACAGGGACAAGCAATCAGCCCCAGCATTTT. Translated: CSARTGTSNQPQHF.

Ten or more counts support this clonotype. The chain has TRBV5-1 and TRBJ2-7, with D uncertain. V was trimmed by 0 bases and J by 2 bases, leaving 12 bases between them. The CDR3 runs to 15 residues. CDR1 is SGHRS and CDR2 is YFSETQ in the germline V gene. In nucleotides, the CDR3 is TGCGCCAGCAGCTTGGAGTCTGGCTTTCCCTACGAGCAGTACTTC. It is translated as CASSLESGFPYEQYF.

In its sample, this clonotype was seen a few times. This sequence joins TRBV19 and TRBJ1-4, with D tentatively TRBD1 (6 bases). Looked up from germline, CDR1 is LNHDA and CDR2 is SQIVND (reference sequence). This CDR3 spans 15 amino acids. Trimming pared 5 bases from V and 11 bases from J, leaving 21 bases between. The CDR3 region has the DNA TGTGCCAGTAGTTTGGAAGGGGGTGAAGGCGCCAAACTGTTTTTT. It codes for CASSLEGGEGAKLFF.